This T cell receptor (beta chain) was captured by sequencing in a study of blood T cell repertoires in COVID-19. The data were produced by immunoSEQ multiplex PCR, yet TCRdb's version contains in-frame clones alone and is incomplete. The sample yields some 70,000 clones, about nine tenths seen once. The CDR3 has 15 amino acids. This chain joins TRBV21-1 and TRBJ2-7; the table names TRBD2, a call not compared with the DNA. TRBV21-1 is labeled a pseudogene. The source of this sequence is a woman of 80 years or more with active COVID-19. The sequenced sample consisted of peripheral blood. Here the CDR3 reads CASSKGLAGHGEQYF. DNA for the CDR3: TGTGCCAGCAGCAAAGGACTAGCGGGACACGGGGAGCAGTACTTC.